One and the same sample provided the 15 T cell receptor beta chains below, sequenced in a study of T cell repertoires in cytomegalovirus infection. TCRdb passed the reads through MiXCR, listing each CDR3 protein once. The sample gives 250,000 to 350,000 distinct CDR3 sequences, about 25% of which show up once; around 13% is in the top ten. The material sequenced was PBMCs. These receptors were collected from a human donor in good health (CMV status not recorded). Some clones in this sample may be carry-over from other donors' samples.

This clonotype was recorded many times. The CDR3 protein is CASSLGGDQPQHF. The DNA of the CDR3 is TGTGCCAGCAGCCTGGGCGGGGATCAGCCCCAGCATTTT. The chain combines TRBV12-3 or TRBV12-4 with TRBJ1-5; no definite D call. V lost 6 bases and J lost 5, with 11 bases in between. There are 13 residues in the CDR3.

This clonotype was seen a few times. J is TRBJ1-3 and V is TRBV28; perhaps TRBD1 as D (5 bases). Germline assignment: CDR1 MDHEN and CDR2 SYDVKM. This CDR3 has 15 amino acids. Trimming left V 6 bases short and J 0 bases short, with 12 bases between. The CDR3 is CASRGTDRSGNTIYF. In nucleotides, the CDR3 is TGTGCCAGCAGGGGGACTGATCGCTCTGGAAACACCATATATTTT.

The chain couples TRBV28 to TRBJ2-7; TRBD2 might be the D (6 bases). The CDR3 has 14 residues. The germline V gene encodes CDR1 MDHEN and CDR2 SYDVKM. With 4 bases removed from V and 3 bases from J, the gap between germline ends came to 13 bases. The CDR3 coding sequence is TGTGCCAGCAGTTCGGGGACTTTTAACTACGAGCAGTACTTC. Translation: CASSSGTFNYEQYF.

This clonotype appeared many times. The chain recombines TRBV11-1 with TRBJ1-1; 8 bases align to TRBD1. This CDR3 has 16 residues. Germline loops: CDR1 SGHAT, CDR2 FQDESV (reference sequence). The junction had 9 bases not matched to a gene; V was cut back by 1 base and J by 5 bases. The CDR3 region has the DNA TGTGCCAGCAGCTTAGGGACAGGGATTGGGAAAACTGAAGCTTTCTTT. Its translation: CASSLGTGIGKTEAFF. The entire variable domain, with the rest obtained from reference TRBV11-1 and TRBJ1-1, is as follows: EAEVAQSPRYKITEKSQAVAFWCDPISGHATLYWYRQILGQGPELLVQFQDESVVDDSQLPKDRFSAERLKGVDSTLKIQPAELGDSAMYLCASSLGTGIGKTEAFFGQGTRLTVV.

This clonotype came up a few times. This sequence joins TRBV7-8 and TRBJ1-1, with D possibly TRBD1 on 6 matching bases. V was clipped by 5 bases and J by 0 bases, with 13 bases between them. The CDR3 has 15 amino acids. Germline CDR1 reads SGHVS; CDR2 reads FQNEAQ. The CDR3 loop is CASSPRQAMNTEAFF. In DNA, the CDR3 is TGTGCCAGCAGCCCACGACAGGCGATGAACACTGAAGCTTTCTTT.

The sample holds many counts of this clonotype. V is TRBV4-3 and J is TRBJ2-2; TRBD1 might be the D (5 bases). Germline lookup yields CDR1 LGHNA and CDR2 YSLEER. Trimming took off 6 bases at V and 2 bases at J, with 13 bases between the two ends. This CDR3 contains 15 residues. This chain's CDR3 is CASSPTVGNTGELFF. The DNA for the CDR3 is TGCGCCAGCAGTCCGACAGTGGGTAACACCGGGGAGCTGTTTTTT.

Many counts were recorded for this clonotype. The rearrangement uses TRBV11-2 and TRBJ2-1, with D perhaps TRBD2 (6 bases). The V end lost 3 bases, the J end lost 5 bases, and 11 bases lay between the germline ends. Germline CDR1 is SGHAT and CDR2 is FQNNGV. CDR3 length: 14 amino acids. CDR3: CASSFSPGDNEQFF. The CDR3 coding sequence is TGTGCCAGCAGCTTCTCTCCGGGGGACAATGAGCAGTTCTTC.

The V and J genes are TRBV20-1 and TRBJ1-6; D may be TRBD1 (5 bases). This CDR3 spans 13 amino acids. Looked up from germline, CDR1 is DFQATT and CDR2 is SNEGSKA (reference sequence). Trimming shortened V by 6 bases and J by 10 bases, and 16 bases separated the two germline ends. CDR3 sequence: CSAPVQGASPLHF. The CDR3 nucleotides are TGCAGTGCGCCCGTGCAGGGAGCCTCACCCCTCCACTTT.

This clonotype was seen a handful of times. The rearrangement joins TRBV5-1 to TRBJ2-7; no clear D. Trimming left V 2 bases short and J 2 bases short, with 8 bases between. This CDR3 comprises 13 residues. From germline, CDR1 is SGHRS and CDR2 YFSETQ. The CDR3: CASSLNRAYEQYF. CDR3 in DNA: TGCGCCAGCAGCTTAAACAGAGCCTACGAGCAGTACTTC.

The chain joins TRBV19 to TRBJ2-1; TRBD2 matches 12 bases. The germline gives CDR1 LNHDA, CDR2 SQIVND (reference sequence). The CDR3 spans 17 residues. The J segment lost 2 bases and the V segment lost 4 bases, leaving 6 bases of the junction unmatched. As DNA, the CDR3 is TGTGCCAGTAGTACCGGGCGACTAGCGGGAGCCTACAATGAGCAGTTCTTC. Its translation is CASSTGRLAGAYNEQFF.

CDR3 residues: CASSLATDQPQHF. The CDR3 DNA sequence: TGCGCCAGCAGCTTGGCGACAGATCAGCCCCAGCATTTT. The J gene is TRBJ1-5, the V gene TRBV5-1; TRBD1 is a possible D gene (5 bases). V gave up 0 bases and J gave up 5 bases, with 6 bases separating them. This CDR3 has 13 amino acids. CDR1 and CDR2 from the germline V gene are SGHRS and YFSETQ.

The CDR3 sequence is CASSFQADYGYTF. CDR3 in DNA: TGCGCCAGCAGCTTTCAAGCGGACTATGGCTACACCTTC. The chain combines TRBV5-1 with TRBJ1-2; D is unresolved. Germline values: CDR1 SGHRS, CDR2 YFSETQ. The V end lost 2 bases, the J end lost 3 bases, and 8 bases lay between the germline ends. The CDR3 spans 13 residues.

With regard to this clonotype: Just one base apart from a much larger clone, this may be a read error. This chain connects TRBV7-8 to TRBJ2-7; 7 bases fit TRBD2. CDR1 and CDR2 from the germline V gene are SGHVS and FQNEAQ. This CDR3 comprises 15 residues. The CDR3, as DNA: TGTGTCAGCAGCTTAGGGGACTTCCTCGGGGGGGAGCAGTACTTC. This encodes CVSSLGDFLGGEQYF. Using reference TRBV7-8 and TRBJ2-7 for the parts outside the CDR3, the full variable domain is GAGVSQSPRYKVAKRGQDVALRCDPISGHVSLFWYQQALGQGPEFLTYFQNEAQLDKSGLPSDRFFAERPEGSVSTLKIQRTQQEDSAVYLCVSSLGDFLGGEQYFGPGTRLTVT.

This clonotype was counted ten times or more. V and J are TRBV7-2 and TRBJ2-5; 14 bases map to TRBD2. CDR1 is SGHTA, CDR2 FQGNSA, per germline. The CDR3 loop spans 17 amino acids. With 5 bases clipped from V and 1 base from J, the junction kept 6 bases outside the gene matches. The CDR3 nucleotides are TGTGCCAGCAGCCCCGGGACTAGCGGGAGCCCCCAAGAGACCCAGTACTTC. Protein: CASSPGTSGSPQETQYF.

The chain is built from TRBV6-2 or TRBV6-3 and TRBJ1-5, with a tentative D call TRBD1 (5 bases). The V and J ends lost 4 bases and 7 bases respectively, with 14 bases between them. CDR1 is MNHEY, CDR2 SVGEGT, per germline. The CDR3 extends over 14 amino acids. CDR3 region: CASSSDTGLQPQHF. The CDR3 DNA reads TGTGCCAGCAGTTCCGACACGGGACTCCAGCCCCAGCATTTT.